These 32 T cell receptor beta chains originate from one sample sequenced in a study of cytomegalovirus exposure and HLA in healthy donors. Data came from immunoSEQ multiplex PCR; TCRdb stores just in-frame clones and leaves some out. The table shows about 38,000 clones, with 90% to 95% occurring only once. The sample taken for sequencing was PBMCs. These receptor sequences come from a man aged 18 to 29 in good health and CMV-seronegative.

The chain employs TRBV27 and TRBJ2-3, with 7 positions matching TRBD2. With 3 bases clipped from V and 6 bases from J, the junction kept 9 bases outside the gene matches. Germline-derived CDR1 and CDR2 are MNHEY and SMNVEV (reference sequence). The CDR3 loop spans 15 amino acids. The CDR3 region has the DNA TGTGCCAGCAGTTTGGGTGGGAGGGCCCAGGATACGCAGTATTTT. Translation gives CASSLGGRAQDTQYF.

The chain is built from TRBV10-3 and TRBJ1-3; D gene ambiguous. The CDR3 is 14 residues long. In germline, CDR1 is ENHRY, CDR2 SYGVKD. The V and J ends lost 11 bases and 2 bases respectively, with 16 bases between them. Here the CDR3 DNA reads TGTGCCTCATCCTTAGATCTGGCTGGAAACACCATATATTTT. This gives the protein CASSLDLAGNTIYF.

The V gene is TRBV7-8, the J gene TRBJ1-1; 7 positions agree with TRBD1. V gave up 1 base and J gave up 0 bases; unmatched junction bases: 11. The CDR3 sequence is 18 residues long. Per the germline V gene, CDR1 is SGHVS and CDR2 is FQNEAQ. Written as DNA, the CDR3 is TGTGCCAGCAGCTTAGTTGCGGGGCAGGGGGACATGAACACTGAAGCTTTCTTT. Amino acid sequence: CASSLVAGQGDMNTEAFF.

This clone showed up just once. This sequence joins TRBV2 and TRBJ2-1; TRBD1 matches at 9 bases. V trimming: 3 bases; J trimming: 4 bases; junction bases outside the gene matches: 4. The CDR3 is 15 residues long. CDR1 is SNHLY and CDR2 is FYNNEI in the germline V gene. CDR3 residues: CASSDGQGRYNEQFF. In DNA form, the CDR3 reads TGTGCCAGCAGTGACGGACAGGGGCGGTACAATGAGCAGTTCTTC.

V usage is TRBV6-1 and J usage is TRBJ1-2, with D perhaps matching TRBD1 (5 bases). This CDR3 region has 13 residues. CDR1 and CDR2 from the germline V gene are MNHNS and SASEGT. The V end lost 0 bases, the J end lost 7 bases, and 9 bases lay between the germline ends. CDR3 bases: TGTGCCAGCAGTGAAGCGGAGACAGTTGGCTACACCTTC. Its protein product is CASSEAETVGYTF.

The chain is built from TRBV7-2 and TRBJ1-2; 7 positions agree with TRBD1. This CDR3 has 14 amino acids. CDR1 SGHTA and CDR2 FQGNSA come from the germline V gene. The trim removed 5 bases at V and 4 bases at J, leaving 7 bases unmatched. CDR3: CASSPGDSLYGYTF. DNA of the CDR3: TGTGCCAGCAGCCCTGGGGACAGCCTCTATGGCTACACCTTC.

The chain is built from TRBV30 and TRBJ2-3; 10 bases map to TRBD1. After removal of 5 bases from V and 5 bases from J, the junction contained 10 bases not matched to a gene. This CDR3 spans 15 amino acids. The V gene's germline CDR1 is GTSNPN and CDR2 SVGIG (reference sequence). CDR3 bases: TGTGCCTGGTACCATGGACAGGGGGTGATAGATACGCAGTATTTT. Protein product: CAWYHGQGVIDTQYF. Based on the CDR3 plus reference TRBV30 and TRBJ2-3, the full variable domain is SQTIHQWPATLVQPVGSPLSLECTVEGTSNPNLYWYRQAAGRGLQLLFYSVGIGQISSEVPQNLSASRPQDRQFILSSKKLLLSDSGFYLCAWYHGQGVIDTQYFGPGTRLTVL.

Only a few counts were recorded for this clone. The V gene is TRBV2, the J gene TRBJ1-1; unclear D gene. The CDR3 length is 11 residues. The germline V gene encodes CDR1 SNHLY and CDR2 FYNNEI. Deletions cut 5 bases from V and 3 bases from J, with 4 bases between. CDR3 sequence: CASSLYTEAFF. The CDR3 DNA follows: TGTGCCAGCAGTCTATACACTGAAGCTTTCTTT.

Written as DNA, the CDR3 is TGTGCCAGCAGCGCACAGGGGGCGAACACTGAAGCTTTCTTT. This sequence encodes CASSAQGANTEAFF. This chain connects TRBV9 to TRBJ1-1; 9 nucleotides match TRBD1. Germline CDR1 SGDLS, CDR2 YYNGEE. The CDR3 has 14 residues. V shed 3 bases, J shed 1 base, and the junction held 1 base outside the gene matches.

The chain recombines TRBV6-5 with TRBJ2-1; D gene unclear. Trimming pared 0 bases from V and 6 bases from J, leaving 9 bases between. The CDR3 runs 14 residues. CDR1 MNHEY and CDR2 SVGAGI come from the germline V gene. CDR3 nucleotide sequence: TGTGCCAGCAGTTACTCGAGTAGTAGCAATGAGCAGTTCTTC. Amino acids: CASSYSSSSNEQFF.

The J gene is TRBJ1-4, the V gene TRBV12-2; the table's TRBD1 call for D was not verified on the DNA. TRBV12-2 represents a pseudogene. The CDR3 runs to 17 residues. The DNA for the CDR3 is TGTGCAAGTCGCTTATCCTACGCTGGCAGGGTCCACGAAAAACTGTTTTTT. Translating gives CASRLSYAGRVHEKLFF.

The genes are TRBV6-1 and TRBJ1-6; TRBD1 agrees at 7 bases. With V trimmed by 4 bases and J by 7 bases, 10 bases remained unmatched. The CDR3 spans 16 residues. The germline V gene encodes CDR1 MNHNS and CDR2 SASEGT. CDR3 in DNA: TGTGCCAGCAGTGGGGGAAGACAGGGACAAAATTCACCCCTCCACTTT. Encoded protein: CASSGGRQGQNSPLHF.

The V gene is TRBV7-9, the J gene TRBJ1-4; D remains unclear. The CDR3 contains 10 residues. Germline CDR1 and CDR2: SEHNR and FQNEAQ (reference sequence). V shed 8 bases and J shed 7 bases, with 5 bases lying between them. The CDR3 coding sequence is TGTGCCAGCGGAGGTGAAAAACTGTTTTTT. Translated: CASGGEKLFF.

The V gene is TRBV30, the J gene TRBJ2-3, with 7 bases fitting TRBD2. Trimming cost V 4 bases and J 0 bases; bases outside gene matches: 7. Germline CDR1 reads GTSNPN; CDR2 reads SVGIG (reference sequence). The CDR3 is 15 amino acids. CDR3 bases: TGTGCCTGGAAATCGGGGGGTACTAGCACAGATACGCAGTATTTT. As protein: CAWKSGGTSTDTQYF.

The CDR3 bases are TGTGCCAGCAGCTTACGGACAGGGCTCTACGAGCAGTACTTC. It is translated as CASSLRTGLYEQYF. The rearrangement joins TRBV5-5 to TRBJ2-7; TRBD1 agrees at 8 bases. Looked up from germline, CDR1 is SGHKS and CDR2 is YYEKEE (reference sequence). The CDR3 runs 14 residues. V trimming: 2 bases; J trimming: 3 bases; junction bases outside the gene matches: 4.

The chain carries TRBV7-9 and TRBJ1-1; D may be TRBD1 (5 bases). The V end lost 3 bases, the J end lost 1 base, and 6 bases lay between the germline ends. Looked up from germline, CDR1 is SEHNR and CDR2 is FQNEAQ (reference sequence). This CDR3 has 13 amino acids. The chain's CDR3 is CASSFTGNTEAFF. The CDR3 DNA follows: TGTGCCAGCAGCTTCACAGGGAACACTGAAGCTTTCTTT.

The J gene is TRBJ2-5, the V gene TRBV5-1; 16 bases agree with TRBD2. CDR1 and CDR2 from the germline V gene are SGHRS and YFSETQ. J gave up 2 bases and V 4 bases, and 20 bases lay outside the gene matches. The CDR3 contains 22 residues. CDR3 bases: TGCGCCAGCAGCGGTGGACAGATGATAGGGACTAGCGGGGGGGTTTGGCAAGAGACCCAGTACTTC. Protein product: CASSGGQMIGTSGGVWQETQYF. The whole variable domain, remainder taken from reference TRBV5-1 and TRBJ2-5, is KAGVTQTPRYLIKTRGQQVTLSCSPISGHRSVSWYQQTPGQGLQFLFEYFSETQRNKGNFPGRFSGRQFSNSRSEMNVSTLELGDSALYLCASSGGQMIGTSGGVWQETQYFGPGTRLLVL.

V is TRBV28 and J is TRBJ2-3; 8 bases are shared with TRBD1. V was pared by 5 bases and J by 2 bases, with 6 bases of the junction left unmatched. The germline CDR1 and CDR2 sequences are MDHEN and SYDVKM. The CDR3 is 15 residues long. DNA for the CDR3: TGTGCCAGCAGTACAGGGGGGCCTTTCACAGATACGCAGTATTTT. Its translation is CASSTGGPFTDTQYF. The full variable domain, its missing parts supplied by reference TRBV28 and TRBJ2-3, is DVKVTQSSRYLVKRTGEKVFLECVQDMDHENMFWYRQDPGLGLRLIYFSYDVKMKEKGDIPEGYSVSREKKERFSLILESASTNQTSMYLCASSTGGPFTDTQYFGPGTRLTVL.

This chain links TRBV7-8 with TRBJ2-1; 9 bases are a match to TRBD2. Per germline, CDR1 SGHVS and CDR2 FQNEAQ. V shed 4 bases and J 7 bases; nucleotides not matched to a gene: 8. The CDR3 covers 15 residues. The CDR3 protein is CASSSIAGEGNEQFF. The CDR3 DNA reads as TGTGCCAGCAGCTCAATAGCGGGAGAGGGGAATGAGCAGTTCTTC.

This chain joins TRBV14 and TRBJ2-5; D not resolved. There are 11 residues in the CDR3. V was cut by 3 bases and J by 5 bases, with 4 bases left in between. The germline V gene encodes CDR1 SGHDN and CDR2 FVKESK. The CDR3 region is CASSQSETQYF. Written as DNA, the CDR3 is TGTGCCAGCAGCCAGAGCGAGACCCAGTACTTC.

This clone was seen a handful of times. This sequence joins TRBV5-4 and TRBJ2-7; 7 bases map to TRBD1. CDR3 size: 15 residues. The ends lost 4 bases at V and 2 bases at J; junction bases unmatched: 9. The germline V gene has CDR1 SGHNT and CDR2 YYREEE (reference sequence). The CDR3 spells CASSTRKQGAYEQYF. CDR3 coding DNA: TGTGCCAGCAGCACCCGAAAGCAGGGGGCCTACGAGCAGTACTTC.

CDR3 sequence reads: CASSFLKTDYEQYF. The CDR3 bases are TGCGCCAGCAGCTTTCTTAAAACAGACTACGAGCAGTACTTC. The chain carries TRBV5-1 and TRBJ2-7; D not certain. CDR3 length equals 14 residues. V was cut by 2 bases and J by 3 bases, with 12 bases left in between. Germline V gives CDR1 SGHRS, CDR2 YFSETQ.

This sequence joins TRBV2 and TRBJ1-4; no clear D gene. The CDR3 is 14 residues long. The germline V and J ends were trimmed by 10 bases and 0 bases, with 12 bases remaining between them. Germline CDR1 and CDR2: SNHLY and FYNNEI. The CDR3 sequence is CATLEVATNEKLFF. CDR3 DNA: TGTGCCACCTTAGAGGTCGCAACTAATGAAAAACTGTTTTTT.

The V and J genes are TRBV28 and TRBJ2-7, with 15 bases matching TRBD2. Germline loops: CDR1 MDHEN, CDR2 SYDVKM. J lost 7 bases, V lost 8 bases, and 9 bases had no gene match. The CDR3 runs to 15 residues. In nucleotides, the CDR3 is TGTGCCAGCGCCCAAGGGACTAGCGGGAGGCATGAGCAGTACTTC. This encodes CASAQGTSGRHEQYF. Variable domain in full (rest from reference TRBV28 and TRBJ2-7): DVKVTQSSRYLVKRTGEKVFLECVQDMDHENMFWYRQDPGLGLRLIYFSYDVKMKEKGDIPEGYSVSREKKERFSLILESASTNQTSMYLCASAQGTSGRHEQYFGPGTRLTVT.

The V and J genes are TRBV7-2 and TRBJ1-5; D remains unclear. V was pared by 5 bases and J by 7 bases, with 12 bases between. The CDR3 has 13 residues. Looked up from germline, CDR1 is SGHTA and CDR2 is FQGNSA. CDR3 in DNA: TGTGCCAGCAGCCTTTCTAGAGACCAGCCCCAGCATTTT. Protein: CASSLSRDQPQHF.

V gene TRBV11-1 combines with J gene TRBJ2-1; TRBD2 matches at 7 bases. The CDR3 contains 16 residues. Losses at the gene ends were 5 bases for V and 0 bases for J; bases not matched to a gene: 7. Germline lookup yields CDR1 SGHAT and CDR2 FQDESV (reference sequence). DNA for the CDR3: TGTGCCAGCAGCGAGCGAGCGGGAAACTCCTACAATGAGCAGTTCTTC. Amino acids: CASSERAGNSYNEQFF.

This clone was found once. The rearrangement joins TRBV5-6 to TRBJ2-7; D unresolved. Trimming took 4 bases from V and 3 from J, leaving 5 bases between them. The germline gives CDR1 SGHDT, CDR2 YYEEEE. The CDR3 is 11 residues long. The CDR3 DNA reads as TGTGCCAGCAGCATTAGCTACGAGCAGTACTTC. Protein product: CASSISYEQYF.

The chain joins TRBV5-1 to TRBJ1-4; D is possibly TRBD1 (5 bases). From germline, CDR1 is SGHRS and CDR2 YFSETQ. Trimming took 0 bases from V and 6 from J, leaving 9 bases between them. The CDR3 covers 14 residues. In DNA, the CDR3 is TGCGCCAGCAGCTTGGCGGGGGGTTATGAAAAACTGTTTTTT. Translation: CASSLAGGYEKLFF.

This clone has just one count. CDR3 loop: CASSPGGEHYEQYF. The CDR3 DNA reads as TGTGCCAGCAGCCCCGGGGGGGAACACTACGAGCAGTACTTC. The V call is TRBV11-3, the J call TRBJ2-7, with 8 nucleotides matching TRBD2. The CDR3 has 14 residues. Germline CDR1 is SGHNT and CDR2 is YENEEA. Losses at the gene ends were 5 bases for V and 3 bases for J; bases not matched to a gene: 6.

The chain uses TRBV9 and TRBJ2-3; the match to TRBD2 covers 9 bases. Germline V gives CDR1 SGDLS, CDR2 YYNGEE. The CDR3 contains 15 residues. J gave up 1 base and V 3 bases, and 3 bases lay outside the gene matches. CDR3 residues: CASSDRLAGTDTQYF. In DNA, the CDR3 is TGTGCCAGCAGCGACCGACTAGCGGGCACAGATACGCAGTATTTT.

V and J are TRBV29-1 and TRBJ2-2, with 13 bases lining up with TRBD2. From germline, CDR1 is SQVTM and CDR2 ANQGSEA. The CDR3 has 14 amino acids. The trim removed 5 bases at V and 6 bases at J, leaving 3 bases unmatched. The CDR3 spells CSVLGLAGAGELFF. CDR3 nucleotides: TGCAGCGTTCTAGGACTAGCGGGAGCCGGGGAGCTGTTTTTT.

The gene calls are TRBV30 and TRBJ2-7; a weak D match, TRBD1 (5 bases). V shed 0 bases and J shed 9 bases, with 15 bases lying between them. CDR1 is GTSNPN, CDR2 SVGIG, per germline (reference sequence). The CDR3 sequence is 13 residues long. For the CDR3, the DNA is TGTGCCTGGAGTGTTTCGCGGCAGGGCGGGCAGTACTTC. Protein product: CAWSVSRQGGQYF.